These 17 T cell receptor beta chains share one sample of origin, sequenced in a study of molecular identifiers for immune sequencing clone quantification. TCRdb re-derived calls from the PCR reads in MiXCR, one entry per CDR3 protein. The sample lists under 75,000 distinct CDR3 sequences, 15% to 20% seen once, with about 1.3% in the top ten. Source material: naive CD8+ T cells from blood, with Jurkat cell RNA spiked in. Subset noted: FACS-sorted CD8+CD4-CCR7+CD45RA+ naive T cells. The source is a human donor in good health. Some libraries in this study had Jurkat cell RNA spiked in.

For this clonotype: One base away lies a much larger clone, so this may be a sequencing read error. The V and J genes are TRBV7-9 and TRBJ2-1, with D possibly being TRBD2 (5 bases). Germline V gives CDR1 SEHNR, CDR2 FQNEAQ (reference sequence). The CDR3 runs to 16 residues. CDR3 loop: CAGSPPGRMTYNEQFF. The CDR3 coding sequence is TGTGCCGGCAGCCCTCCGGGAAGGATGACCTACAATGAGCAGTTCTTC.

This clonotype was observed a single time. This may be a read error: a much more frequent sequence differs by one nucleotide. The V gene is TRBV11-3, the J gene TRBJ2-2; D possibly corresponds to TRBD2 (5 bases). This CDR3 has 17 amino acids. The V gene's germline CDR1 is SGHNT and CDR2 YENEEA. V shed 2 bases and J shed 2 bases, with 15 bases lying between them. CDR3: CASSLNRSRANTGELFF. The CDR3 DNA is TGTGCCAGCAGCTTAAATCGGTCGCGGGCTAACACCGGGGAGCTGTTTTTT.

In this sample, this clonotype turned up many times. The chain employs TRBV5-1 and TRBJ2-5; tentative D call: TRBD2 (6 bases). V was cut by 1 base and J by 1 base, with 11 bases left in between. Germline CDR1 is SGHRS and CDR2 is YFSETQ. The CDR3 is 15 amino acids. The CDR3 coding sequence is TGCGCCAGCAGCTTGCCTAATAGCGGCCAAGAGACCCAGTACTTC. Its protein is CASSLPNSGQETQYF.

This clonotype was seen repeatedly, ten times or more. The chain uses TRBV2 and TRBJ2-7; 7 positions agree with TRBD1. Germline loops: CDR1 SNHLY, CDR2 FYNNEI. This CDR3 region has 14 residues. J was trimmed by 2 bases and V by 4 bases; bases with no gene match: 5. The CDR3 protein is CASSAGQYTYEQYF. CDR3 nucleotide sequence: TGTGCCAGCAGTGCGGGACAGTATACCTACGAGCAGTACTTC.

As regards this clonotype: With a much larger clone just one base away, this may be a read error. V is TRBV20-1 and J is TRBJ2-1; a weak D match, TRBD2 (6 bases). The CDR3 covers 14 residues. Trimming left V 6 bases short and J 3 bases short, with 15 bases between. Germline V gene data show CDR1 as DFQATT and CDR2 as SNEGSKA (reference sequence). In DNA, the CDR3 is TGCAGTGCAAACGGCCTGGGACTCTACAATGAGCAGTTCTTC. Its translation: CSANGLGLYNEQFF.

This clonotype has ten or more counts. Here the CDR3 DNA reads TGTGCCAGCAGCTTAGCTAGCGGGCGATACAATGAGCAGTTCTTC. Its protein is CASSLASGRYNEQFF. V is TRBV7-9 and J is TRBJ2-1, with 7 nucleotides matching TRBD2. The CDR3 runs to 15 residues. Germline assignment: CDR1 SEHNR and CDR2 FQNEAQ (reference sequence). V dropped 0 bases and J dropped 4; count of bases not matched to a gene: 3.

This clonotype has a count of ten or more. This chain links TRBV29-1 with TRBJ2-2; D may be TRBD2 (6 bases). Germline loops: CDR1 SQVTM, CDR2 ANQGSEA. V was clipped by 7 bases and J by 5 bases, with 17 bases between them. The CDR3 consists of 14 residues. The CDR3 protein is CSAIVPSATGELFF. CDR3 nucleotides: TGCAGCGCTATCGTGCCTAGCGCAACCGGGGAGCTGTTTTTT.

The V and J genes are TRBV4-2 and TRBJ1-1; D is possibly TRBD1 (6 bases). CDR1 and CDR2 (germline): LGHNA, YNFKEQ. V was cut by 1 base and J by 10 bases, with 10 bases left in between. The CDR3 extends over 12 amino acids. The CDR3, as DNA: TGTGCCAGCAGCCAAGTTAGGGGGGCAGCTTTCTTT. It yields the protein CASSQVRGAAFF.

This clonotype has a count of ten or more. The chain couples TRBV20-1 to TRBJ2-3, with a possible D match to TRBD2 (5 bases). The CDR3 has 12 residues. Trimming took 8 bases from V and 3 from J, leaving 12 bases between them. The germline V gene encodes CDR1 DFQATT and CDR2 SNEGSKA (reference sequence). This chain's CDR3 is CSSSGVTDTQYF. The DNA for the CDR3 is TGCAGTTCCAGCGGAGTTACAGATACGCAGTATTTT.

The gene calls are TRBV21-1 and TRBJ2-7; the table assigns TRBD2, which was not confirmed against the DNA. TRBV21-1 is recorded as a pseudogene. This CDR3 region has 18 residues. CDR3: CASSKGRGSSGISYEQYF. The CDR3 DNA sequence: TGTGCCAGCAGCAAAGGTAGAGGCTCTAGCGGGATATCCTACGAGCAGTACTTC.

This clonotype has at least ten counts. V usage is TRBV2 and J usage is TRBJ2-3; D tentatively reads TRBD1 or TRBD2 (5 bases each). V lost 5 bases and J lost 2, with 17 bases in between. The CDR3 is 16 amino acids. From germline, CDR1 is SNHLY and CDR2 FYNNEI. The CDR3 nucleotides read TGTGCCAGCAGTCACCGGGACCGCTTTATCACAGATACGCAGTATTTT. Translating gives CASSHRDRFITDTQYF.

This clonotype was seen at least ten times. The chain links TRBV4-1 to TRBJ2-3; 9 positions match TRBD2. The V segment lost 4 bases and the J segment 2 bases; nucleotides outside the gene matches: 7. The CDR3 length is 16 residues. Germline values: CDR1 MGHRA, CDR2 YSYEKL. The CDR3: CASSPLAGPNTDTQYF. For the CDR3, the DNA is TGCGCCAGCAGCCCGCTAGCGGGGCCCAACACAGATACGCAGTATTTT.

This clonotype was counted many times. This chain connects TRBV19 to TRBJ1-1, with TRBD1 identical over 8 bases. Trimming took 3 bases from V and 0 from J; bases not matched to a gene: 3. The CDR3 loop spans 15 amino acids. Germline V lookup: CDR1 LNHDA, CDR2 SQIVND (reference sequence). This CDR3 is CASSIQGALNTEAFF. The CDR3 region has the DNA TGTGCCAGTAGTATTCAGGGGGCTTTGAACACTGAAGCTTTCTTT.

This sequence joins TRBV27 and TRBJ2-1, with 7 bases lining up with TRBD2. CDR3 length: 13 amino acids. Trimming cost V 3 bases and J 10 bases; bases outside gene matches: 6. From germline, CDR1 is MNHEY and CDR2 SMNVEV (reference sequence). The CDR3 loop is CASSFRFSGEQFF. The CDR3 bases are TGTGCCAGCAGTTTTCGGTTTAGCGGGGAGCAGTTCTTC.

V is TRBV12-3 or TRBV12-4 and J is TRBJ2-3; 8 positions agree with TRBD2. With V trimmed by 3 bases and J by 3 bases, 5 bases remained unmatched. CDR3 size: 15 residues. The CDR3 nucleotides read TGTGCCAGCAGTTTTCGGGGGGGGCCAACAGATACGCAGTATTTT. Amino acid sequence: CASSFRGGPTDTQYF.

The rearrangement links TRBV19 to TRBJ2-3; D unclear. The V gene's germline CDR1 is LNHDA and CDR2 SQIVND (reference sequence). The CDR3 is 14 residues long. V was shortened by 5 bases and J by 2 bases, with 11 bases between the two germline ends. The CDR3 is CASSGVLFTDTQYF. In DNA, the CDR3 is TGTGCCAGTAGTGGGGTCCTCTTCACAGATACGCAGTATTTT.

Of note for this clonotype: It may be a read error: a sequence one base away is much more abundant. The chain uses TRBV27 and TRBJ2-7; 7 bases agree with TRBD1. Germline CDR1 is MNHEY and CDR2 is SMNVEV (reference sequence). This CDR3 has 14 amino acids. CDR3 region: CASIRPGQYYEQHF. CDR3 nucleotides: TGTGCCAGCATCCGACCGGGACAGTATTACGAGCAGCACTTC.